Listed below are T cell receptor beta chains from one sample, sequenced in a study of blood T cells in healthy people across ages. TCRdb passed the 5' RACE reads through MiXCR, listing each CDR3 protein once. The sample lists around 2 million distinct CDR3 sequences, roughly 43% seen once, with approximately 22% in the top ten. The sequencing input was blood. All receptors come from a human donor in good health. The CDR3 runs from the conserved cysteine through the conserved F or W. The order of the fields is D gene, CDR3 length, J gene, V gene, clone size, CDR3 protein, CDR3 DNA. D genes are given only for firm matches. Size values are once, few and many counts, or a class for expanded clones, and some rows have none.

D gene: -; CDR3 length: 15; J gene: TRBJ2-5; V gene: TRBV11-2; clone size: few; CDR3 protein: CASSSRGAYQETQYF; CDR3 DNA: TGTGCCAGCAGCTCGAGGGGGGCCTACCAAGAGACCCAGTACTTC
D gene: -; CDR3 length: 13; J gene: TRBJ2-7; V gene: TRBV4-2; clone size: -; CDR3 protein: CAGSQDYGYEQYF; CDR3 DNA: TGTGCCGGCAGCCAAGATTACGGCTACGAGCAGTACTTC
D gene: -; CDR3 length: 14; J gene: TRBJ2-3; V gene: TRBV6-6; clone size: -; CDR3 protein: CAVSADGTTDTQYF; CDR3 DNA: TGTGCTGTTTCGGCAGACGGAACGACAGATACGCAGTATTTT
D gene: -; CDR3 length: 16; J gene: TRBJ1-2; V gene: TRBV1; clone size: -; CDR3 protein: CTSSQVGTESCYGYTF; CDR3 DNA: TGCACCAGCAGCCAAGTTGGAACAGAGTCTTGCTATGGCTACACCTTC
D gene: TRBD2; CDR3 length: 14; J gene: TRBJ2-3; V gene: TRBV7-2; clone size: -; CDR3 protein: CASRGGQVRDTQYF; CDR3 DNA: TGTGCCAGCCGGGGGGGGCAGGTCAGGGATACGCAGTATTTT
D gene: TRBD2; CDR3 length: 16; J gene: TRBJ2-5; V gene: TRBV5-5; clone size: -; CDR3 protein: CASSWTPGLAKETQYF; CDR3 DNA: TGTGCCAGCAGCTGGACTCCGGGACTAGCAAAAGAGACCCAGTACTTC
D gene: TRBD1; CDR3 length: 15; J gene: TRBJ2-7; V gene: TRBV7-2; clone size: -; CDR3 protein: CASSPGRGRVHEQYF; CDR3 DNA: TGTGCCAGCAGCCCAGGCAGGGGGCGCGTCCACGAGCAGTACTTC
D gene: -; CDR3 length: 17; J gene: TRBJ2-3; V gene: TRBV24-1; clone size: -; CDR3 protein: CATSEQPGLPSTDTQYF; CDR3 DNA: TGTGCCACCAGTGAGCAACCGGGACTCCCTAGCACAGATACGCAGTATTTT
D gene: -; CDR3 length: 14; J gene: TRBJ2-3; V gene: TRBV28; clone size: -; CDR3 protein: CASKQAGTTDTQYF; CDR3 DNA: TGTGCCAGCAAACAGGCAGGAACCACAGATACGCAGTATTTT
D gene: -; CDR3 length: 12; J gene: TRBJ1-1; V gene: TRBV10-3; clone size: few; CDR3 protein: CAISSGTTEAFF; CDR3 DNA: TGTGCCATCAGTTCAGGGACCACTGAAGCTTTCTTT
D gene: -; CDR3 length: 13; J gene: TRBJ2-2; V gene: TRBV12-3/TRBV12-4; clone size: -; CDR3 protein: CASSFFNTGELFF; CDR3 DNA: TGTGCCAGCAGTTTTTTCAACACCGGGGAGCTGTTTTTT